The TCR beta chain under discussion was sequenced for a study of T cells in Graves' hyperthyroidism and ophthalmopathy (dated by TCRdb to about 2019). Notes on the research overall: Peripheral blood was collected at initial diagnosis, before any treatment. To identify distinguishing TCR V-J signatures, a discovery cohort of about 100 patients was used, comprising 43 with Graves' ophthalmopathy and around 57 with stable Graves' hyperthyroidism. Prospective prediction of ophthalmopathy was tested in an independent validation cohort consisting of roughly 20 hyperthyroidism patients and over 15 patients who later progressed to ophthalmopathy. The 100 or so discovery patients were divided at random into training and test sets in a 7:3 ratio. Thyroid tissue and blood T-cell repertoires from six Graves' hyperthyroidism patients were also compared in the study. Once sampling was done, hyperthyroidism patients were given methimazole at a starting dose of 30 mg daily, whereas ophthalmopathy patients were given high-dose intravenous methylprednisolone. The paper describes TCR Vbeta CDR3 sequencing of about 140 peripheral blood samples, made up of some 40 ophthalmopathy patients, 70 to 75 hyperthyroidism patients and roughly 17 progressor patients. Results the study describes overall, beyond this receptor: Most expanded thyroid clonotypes (frequency above 0.001) were also detected in blood, a finding suggesting that blood repertoires may reflect thyroid immune responses. In cross-validation, a model built on a 13 V-J signature told ophthalmopathy apart from stable hyperthyroidism with 85% to 90% sensitivity and around 81% specificity, and in testing the same model reached 80%/75%. In validation, the model predicted progression to ophthalmopathy a median of 6.5 months before onset, with roughly 70% sensitivity and just under 75% specificity. No statistical method was used to set the sample size in advance, and investigators knew the group allocation.

This clonotype was counted ten times or more. Its antigen specificity is not known. Base quality data are lacking; no much larger clone is found one base away. A patient counted as having stable Graves' hyperthyroidism if no progression to ophthalmopathy occurred over 18 months of follow-up. The hyperthyroidism patients were between 18 and 65 years old and newly diagnosed, with a disease duration of less than 2 months. Any patient with an uncontrolled infection, another autoimmune disease, pregnancy or lactation was excluded. Clinical symptoms, serum thyroxine and TRAb, thyroid ultrasound, and orbital computed tomography formed the basis for the diagnoses. Ficoll-Paque density gradient centrifugation was used to isolate PBMCs from under 11 ml of fresh peripheral blood. Total RNA was extracted using Trizol reagent, and RNA quality was assessed on an Agilent 2100 Bioanalyzer. The TCR beta CDR3 regions were amplified from the RNA transcripts. For the first round of RT-PCR on the TCR CDR3, the HTBI primer set was used together with the Qiagen OneStep RT-PCR kit. The libraries were constructed in a second round of multiplex PCR and then size-selected and purified. Paired-end sequencing of the libraries was performed with 100 bp reads on an Illumina HiSeq2000. On the authors' methods: SOAPnuke was used to process the raw data, removing reads that contained adapters or uncalled bases, had a mean Phred below 15, or lacked an exact match to the constant primer or identifier. COPE v1.2.5 was used to merge the high-quality paired reads, and each unique nucleotide sequence was defined as a clonotype. MiTCR v1.1 was used to align clonotypes to the IMGT TRBV, TRBD and TRBJ reference segments. Analysis was restricted to V-J combinations with a frequency above 0.0001, which covered 98% to 99.2% of repertoires. A TCS score was defined as the ratio between F50 (clonal expansion) and ExV (chaos), using BLOSUM62-based TCRdist between CDR3 peptides within each V-J. Welch's t-statistics and random forest reduced roughly 500 V-J features to about 12, which were used in a naive Bayes classifier (R e1071). TCRdb itself trimmed the public reads at Q25 with fastp, ran MiXCR and retained productive beta chains. CDR3 protein duplicates are merged, each entry listing the most common genes and DNA. The V and J calls were determined by TCRdb, not by the authors. This sample gives around 300,000 distinct CDR3 sequences in total; roughly an eighth of them show up just once. Approximately 7.9% of the sample goes to the ten largest clones.

The material sequenced was blood. This receptor was obtained from a woman in her thirties or forties with Graves' hyperthyroidism.

CDR3 loop: CASREWDTRNTEAFF. The DNA reads TGTGCCAGCAGAGAGTGGGACACCAGAAACACTGAAGCTTTCTTT. The sequence is built from TRBV2 and TRBJ1-1, and possibly TRBD1, on 6 matching bases. CDR1 and CDR2, per the germline V gene, are SNHLY and FYNNEI. The germline ends are 16 bases apart after V is trimmed by 6 bases and J by 2 bases. From cysteine to phenylalanine, the CDR3 is 15 amino acids long. The read is trimmed to its CDR3 DNA, 45 bases read in frame from base 1.